This T cell receptor beta chain was profiled in a study of radiation and T cells in renal cell carcinoma. Time point defined: blood 2 weeks post-SBRT. Specified treatment: 15 Gy SBRT to primary tumor, nephrectomy 4 weeks later. Radiation-treated patients gave blood at baseline, week 2 and week 4. Clear cell pathology was present in this patient's renal cell carcinoma. Comment on this clone: Its antigen is undetermined.

Germline CDR1 is SGDLS and CDR2 is YYNGEE. The CDR3 spans 15 residues. V was trimmed by 3 bases and J by 2 bases, leaving 9 bases between them. Repertoires were generated with immunoSEQ multiplex PCR, while TCRdb's copy carries only in-frame clones and drops some. The repertoire holds some 120,000 clones, with more than 80% as singletons. Study-level results: From baseline, blood top tumor clonotypes peaked at 2 weeks post-radiation. No pretreatment tumor biopsies were available for baseline clonotypes.

The clonotype was recovered from a woman aged 55-70 years with renal cell carcinoma. V is TRBV9 and J is TRBJ2-6, with D tentatively TRBD1 (5 bases). This material consisted of blood, taken from a patient whose treatment included radiotherapy and nephrectomy. This CDR3 is CASSAGLPGANVLTF. The CDR3 nucleotides read TGTGCCAGCAGCGCAGGGCTCCCTGGGGCCAACGTCCTGACTTTC.